Included here is one T cell receptor (beta chain) sequence, with context. The source of the sample is a study of monozygotic twins with inflammatory bowel disease. Germline CDR1 and CDR2: SSHAT and FNYEAQ (reference sequence). The CDR3 has 13 amino acids. Each CDR3 protein gets one entry in TCRdb, which reprocessed the 5' RACE reads and gives no DNA. In all, the sample yields around 450,000 distinct CDR3 sequences. Sequencing was carried out using blood. The clonotype was recovered from a human donor with ulcerative colitis or Crohn's disease, or a healthy co-twin of an affected twin (not recorded which). V gene TRBV7-7 combines with J gene TRBJ2-5; TCRdb outputs TRBD2, but without DNA this stays unchecked. Here the CDR3 reads CASSLGSSRTHYF.